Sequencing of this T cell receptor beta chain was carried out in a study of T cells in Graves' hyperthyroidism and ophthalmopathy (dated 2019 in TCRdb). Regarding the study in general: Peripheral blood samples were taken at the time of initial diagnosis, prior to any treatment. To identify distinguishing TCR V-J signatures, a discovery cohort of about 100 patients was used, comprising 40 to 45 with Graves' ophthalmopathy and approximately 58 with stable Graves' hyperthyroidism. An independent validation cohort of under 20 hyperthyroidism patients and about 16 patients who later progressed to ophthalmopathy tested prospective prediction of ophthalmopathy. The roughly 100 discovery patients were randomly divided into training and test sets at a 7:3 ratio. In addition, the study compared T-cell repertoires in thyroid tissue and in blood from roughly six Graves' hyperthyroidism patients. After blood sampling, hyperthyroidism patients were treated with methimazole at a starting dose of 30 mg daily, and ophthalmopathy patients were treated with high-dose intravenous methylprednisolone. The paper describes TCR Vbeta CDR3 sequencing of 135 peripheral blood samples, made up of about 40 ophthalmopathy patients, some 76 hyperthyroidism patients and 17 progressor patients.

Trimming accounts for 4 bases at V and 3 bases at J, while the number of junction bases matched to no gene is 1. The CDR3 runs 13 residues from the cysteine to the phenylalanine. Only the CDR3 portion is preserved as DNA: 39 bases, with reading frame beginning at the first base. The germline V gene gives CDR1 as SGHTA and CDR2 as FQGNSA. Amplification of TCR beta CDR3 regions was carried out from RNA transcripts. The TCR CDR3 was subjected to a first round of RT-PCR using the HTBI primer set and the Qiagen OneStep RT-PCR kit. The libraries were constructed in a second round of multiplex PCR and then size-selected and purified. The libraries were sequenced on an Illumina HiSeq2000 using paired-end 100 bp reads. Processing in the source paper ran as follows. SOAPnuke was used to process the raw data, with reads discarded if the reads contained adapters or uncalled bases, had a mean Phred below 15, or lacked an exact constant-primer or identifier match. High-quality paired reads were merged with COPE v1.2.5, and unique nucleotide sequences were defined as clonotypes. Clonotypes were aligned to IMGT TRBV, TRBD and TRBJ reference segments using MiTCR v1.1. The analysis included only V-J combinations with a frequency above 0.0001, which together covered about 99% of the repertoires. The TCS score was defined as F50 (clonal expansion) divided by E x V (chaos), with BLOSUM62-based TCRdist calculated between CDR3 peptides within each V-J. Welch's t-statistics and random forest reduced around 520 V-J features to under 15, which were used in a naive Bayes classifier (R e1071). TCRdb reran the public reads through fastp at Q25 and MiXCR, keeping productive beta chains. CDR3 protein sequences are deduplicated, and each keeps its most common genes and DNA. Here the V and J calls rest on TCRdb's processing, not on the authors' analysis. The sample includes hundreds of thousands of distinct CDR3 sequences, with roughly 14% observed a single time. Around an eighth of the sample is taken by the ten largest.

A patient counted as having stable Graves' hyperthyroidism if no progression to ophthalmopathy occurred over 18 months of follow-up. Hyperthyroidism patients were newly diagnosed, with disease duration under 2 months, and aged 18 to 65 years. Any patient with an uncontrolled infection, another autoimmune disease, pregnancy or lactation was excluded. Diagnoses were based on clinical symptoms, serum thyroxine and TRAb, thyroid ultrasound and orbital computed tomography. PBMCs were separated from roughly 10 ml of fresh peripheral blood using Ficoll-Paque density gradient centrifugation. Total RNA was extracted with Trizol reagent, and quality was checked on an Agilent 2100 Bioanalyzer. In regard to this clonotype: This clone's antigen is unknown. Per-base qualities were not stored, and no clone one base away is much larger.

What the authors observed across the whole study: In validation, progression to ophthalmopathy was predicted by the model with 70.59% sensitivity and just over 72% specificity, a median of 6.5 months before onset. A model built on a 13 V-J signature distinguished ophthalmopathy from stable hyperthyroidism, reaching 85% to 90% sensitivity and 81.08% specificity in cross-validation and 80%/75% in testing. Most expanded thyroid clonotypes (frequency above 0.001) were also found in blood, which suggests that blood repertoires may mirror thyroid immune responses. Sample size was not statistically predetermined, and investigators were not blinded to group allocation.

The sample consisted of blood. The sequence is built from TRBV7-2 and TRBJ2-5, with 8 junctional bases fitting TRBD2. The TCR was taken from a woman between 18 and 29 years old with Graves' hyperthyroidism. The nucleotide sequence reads TGTGCCAGCAGCTCACTAGCGGAAGAGACCCAGTACTTC. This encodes CASSSLAEETQYF.